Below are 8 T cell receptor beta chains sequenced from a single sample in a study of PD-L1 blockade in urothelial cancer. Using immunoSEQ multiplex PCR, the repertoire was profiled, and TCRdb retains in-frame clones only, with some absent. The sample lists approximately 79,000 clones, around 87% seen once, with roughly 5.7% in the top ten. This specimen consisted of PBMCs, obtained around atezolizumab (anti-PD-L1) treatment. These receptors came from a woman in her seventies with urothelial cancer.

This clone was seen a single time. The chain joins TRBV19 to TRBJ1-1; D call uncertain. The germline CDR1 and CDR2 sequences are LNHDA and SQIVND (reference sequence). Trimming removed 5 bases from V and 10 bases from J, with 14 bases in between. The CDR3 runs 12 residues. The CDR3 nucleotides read TGTGCCAGTAGTGCGGCAGCTAAAAGAGCTTTCTTT. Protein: CASSAAAKRAFF.

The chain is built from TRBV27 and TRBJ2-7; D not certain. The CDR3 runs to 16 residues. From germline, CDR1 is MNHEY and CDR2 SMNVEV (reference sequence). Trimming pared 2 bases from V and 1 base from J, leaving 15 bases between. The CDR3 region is CASSLGGGVPSYEQYF. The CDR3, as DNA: TGTGCCAGCAGTTTAGGTGGCGGAGTCCCATCCTACGAGCAGTACTTC.

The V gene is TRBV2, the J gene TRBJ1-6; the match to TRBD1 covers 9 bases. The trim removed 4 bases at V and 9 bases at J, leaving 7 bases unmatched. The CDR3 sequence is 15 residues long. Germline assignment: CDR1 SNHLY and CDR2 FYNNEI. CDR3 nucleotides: TGTGCCAGCAGTGCTGGGACAGGGCTTATTTCACCCCTCCACTTT. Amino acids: CASSAGTGLISPLHF.

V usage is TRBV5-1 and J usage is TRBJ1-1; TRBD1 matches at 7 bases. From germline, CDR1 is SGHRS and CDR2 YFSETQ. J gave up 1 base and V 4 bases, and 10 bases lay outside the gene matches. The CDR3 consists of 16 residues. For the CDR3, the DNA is TGCGCCAGCAGCGCGAGGGACAGACTGACGAACACTGAAGCTTTCTTT. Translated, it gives CASSARDRLTNTEAFF. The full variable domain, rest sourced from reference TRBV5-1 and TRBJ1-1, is KAGVTQTPRYLIKTRGQQVTLSCSPISGHRSVSWYQQTPGQGLQFLFEYFSETQRNKGNFPGRFSGRQFSNSRSEMNVSTLELGDSALYLCASSARDRLTNTEAFFGQGTRLTVV.

CDR3 loop: CASRDRGAGNTIYF. CDR3 nucleotide sequence: TGTGCCAGTCGGGACAGGGGCGCTGGAAACACCATATATTTT. The chain recombines TRBV19 with TRBJ1-3; 10 bases line up with TRBD1. The CDR3 contains 14 residues. V shed 8 bases and J 2 bases; nucleotides not matched to a gene: 3. The germline gives CDR1 LNHDA, CDR2 SQIVND (reference sequence).

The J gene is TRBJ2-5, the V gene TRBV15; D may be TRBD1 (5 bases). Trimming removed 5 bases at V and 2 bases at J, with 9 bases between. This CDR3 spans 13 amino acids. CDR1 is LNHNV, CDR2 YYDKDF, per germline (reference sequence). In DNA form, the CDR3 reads TGTGCCACCAGCTGGCAGGGACAAGAGACCCAGTACTTC. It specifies CATSWQGQETQYF.

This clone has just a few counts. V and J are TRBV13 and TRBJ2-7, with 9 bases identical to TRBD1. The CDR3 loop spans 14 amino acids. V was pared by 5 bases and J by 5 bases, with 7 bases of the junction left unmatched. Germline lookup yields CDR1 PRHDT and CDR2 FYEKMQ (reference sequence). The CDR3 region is CASSTRTGVDEQYF. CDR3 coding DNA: TGTGCCAGCAGCACCCGGACAGGGGTGGACGAGCAGTACTTC. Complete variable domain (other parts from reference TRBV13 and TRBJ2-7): AAGVIQSPRHLIKEKRETATLKCYPIPRHDTVYWYQQGPGQDPQFLISFYEKMQSDKGSIPDRFSAQQFSDYHSELNMSSLELGDSALYFCASSTRTGVDEQYFGPGTRLTVT.

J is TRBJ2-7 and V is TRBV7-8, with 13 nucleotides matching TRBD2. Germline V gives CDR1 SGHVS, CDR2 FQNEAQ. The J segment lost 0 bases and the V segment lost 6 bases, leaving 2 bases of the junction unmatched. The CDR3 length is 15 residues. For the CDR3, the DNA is TGTGCCAGCAGTCGGACTAGCGGGGGCTCCTACGAGCAGTACTTC. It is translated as CASSRTSGGSYEQYF.